A single sample is the source of the 3 T cell receptor beta chains below, sequenced in a study of blood T cells in healthy people across ages. With a J-beta primer mix and a sample-barcoded 5' primer, a second PCR ran roughly 6 to 11 cycles. TCRdb analysed the 5' RACE reads with MiXCR anew, one entry per CDR3 protein. This sample has hundreds of thousands of distinct CDR3 sequences; about 56% occur once, and the top ten carry more than 25%. The sample comprised blood. Receptors originate from a man in his forties in good health.

The chain couples TRBV6-2 or TRBV6-3 to TRBJ2-7; D possibly matches TRBD1 or TRBD2 (6 bases each). The V gene's germline CDR1 is MNHEY and CDR2 SVGEGT. The CDR3 runs 16 residues. The V gene lost 6 bases and the J gene lost 2 bases, with 20 bases spanning the gap. CDR3 coding DNA: TGTGCCAGCAGGACACGGACAGCGGAGGGCCCCTACGAGCAGTACTTC. This sequence encodes CASRTRTAEGPYEQYF.

This clonotype has just a few counts. This chain connects TRBV28 to TRBJ2-7, with unresolved D. The CDR3 covers 15 residues. Trimming took 4 bases from V and 3 from J, leaving 16 bases between them. The germline CDR1 and CDR2 sequences are MDHEN and SYDVKM. In nucleotides, the CDR3 is TGTGCCAGCAGTTCCCACGACACGCCAAACTACGAGCAGTACTTC. Its translation is CASSSHDTPNYEQYF. Full variable domain (remainder filled in from reference TRBV28 and TRBJ2-7): DVKVTQSSRYLVKRTGEKVFLECVQDMDHENMFWYRQDPGLGLRLIYFSYDVKMKEKGDIPEGYSVSREKKERFSLILESASTNQTSMYLCASSSHDTPNYEQYFGPGTRLTVT.

A single count supports this clonotype. The chain links TRBV7-2 to TRBJ1-5; 8 bases fit TRBD1. The germline CDR1 and CDR2 sequences are SGHTA and FQGNSA. The CDR3 runs to 16 residues. Losses at the gene ends were 2 bases for V and 0 bases for J; bases not matched to a gene: 3. In nucleotides, the CDR3 is TGTGCCAGCAGCTTAACAGGGGGGCATAGCAATCAGCCCCAGCATTTT. This encodes CASSLTGGHSNQPQHF. Based on the CDR3 plus reference TRBV7-2 and TRBJ1-5, the full variable domain is GAGVSQSPSNKVTEKGKDVELRCDPISGHTALYWYRQSLGQGLEFLIYFQGNSAPDKSGLPSDRFSAERTGGSVSTLTIQRTQQEDSAVYLCASSLTGGHSNQPQHFGDGTRLSIL.